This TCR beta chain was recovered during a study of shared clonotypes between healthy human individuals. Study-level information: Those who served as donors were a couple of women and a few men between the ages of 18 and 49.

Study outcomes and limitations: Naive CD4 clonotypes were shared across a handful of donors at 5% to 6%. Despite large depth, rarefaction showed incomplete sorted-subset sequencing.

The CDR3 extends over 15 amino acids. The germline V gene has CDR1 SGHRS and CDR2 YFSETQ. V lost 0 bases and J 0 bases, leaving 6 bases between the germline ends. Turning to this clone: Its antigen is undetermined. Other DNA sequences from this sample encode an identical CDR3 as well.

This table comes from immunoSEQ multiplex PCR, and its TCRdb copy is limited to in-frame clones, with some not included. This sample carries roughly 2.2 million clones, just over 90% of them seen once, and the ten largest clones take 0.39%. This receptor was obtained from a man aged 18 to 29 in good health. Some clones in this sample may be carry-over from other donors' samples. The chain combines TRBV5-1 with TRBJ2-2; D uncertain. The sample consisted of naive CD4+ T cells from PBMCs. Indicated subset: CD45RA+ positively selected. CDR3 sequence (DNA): TGCGCCAGCAGCTTGGAGCCAGCGAACACCGGGGAGCTGTTTTTT. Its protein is CASSLEPANTGELFF.